These T cell receptor beta chains were read from a single sample in a study of blood T cell repertoires in COVID-19. Assay used: immunoSEQ multiplex PCR; TCRdb lists only in-frame clones, some missing. The data contain around 200,000 clones, 70% to 85% of them singletons. Sequencing input: peripheral blood. These receptors came from a human donor in a cohort sampled during active COVID-19. The CDR3 runs from the conserved cysteine through the conserved F or W. The order of the fields is CDR3 length, J gene, clone size, D gene, V gene, CDR3 DNA, CDR3 protein. The D gene is left open where the match is weak. Size is omitted from some rows. Given values are once, few, many or a class for expanded clones.

15	TRBJ1-5	.	TRBD1	TRBV18	TGTGCCAGCTCGCAACAGGGGGATAGCAATCAGCCCCAGCATTTT	CASSQQGDSNQPQHF
18	TRBJ2-3	.	TRBD2	TRBV3-1/TRBV3-2	TGTGCCAGCAGCCAAGGACCATCTGGCGGGGGGGCCTTAGATACGCAGTATTTT	CASSQGPSGGGALDTQYF
15	TRBJ1-2	.	.	TRBV7-6	TGTGCCAGCAGCCCCACAACAGCTCCTAACTATGGCTACACCTTC	CASSPTTAPNYGYTF
12	TRBJ2-1	.	.	TRBV29-1	TGCAGCGTTGCAGGGTACGGCAATGAGCAGTTCTTC	CSVAGYGNEQFF
17	TRBJ1-1	.	.	TRBV4-1	TGCGCCAGCAGCCAAGTCGCGGGGGGTTTCTCAAACGCTGAAGCTTTCTTT	CASSQVAGGFSNAEAFF
14	TRBJ1-3	.	.	TRBV7-9	TGTGCCAGCAGCGCGGCGGCTGGGGGAAACACCATATATTTT	CASSAAAGGNTIYF
12	TRBJ1-2	.	.	TRBV9	TGTGCCAGCAGCGCCCCATACTATGGCTACACCTTC	CASSAPYYGYTF
15	TRBJ2-7	.	TRBD1	TRBV7-9	TGTGCCAGCAGCGCCACAAGGGACAGGACCTACGAGCAGTACTTC	CASSATRDRTYEQYF
13	TRBJ1-1	.	.	TRBV4-1	TGCGCCAGCAGATGGGGCCTGAACACTGAAGCTTTCTTT	CASRWGLNTEAFF
14	TRBJ2-7	.	.	TRBV5-1	TGCGCCAGCAGCTTGAGCACAGGTCTCTACGAGCAGTACTTC	CASSLSTGLYEQYF
13	TRBJ1-6	few	.	TRBV2	TGTGCCAGCAGTGGGCAGTATAATTCACCCCTCCACTTT	CASSGQYNSPLHF
12	TRBJ2-3	few	.	TRBV25-1	TGTGCCAGCAGTGGTGGGACAACAGCGCAGTATTTT	CASSGGTTAQYF
13	TRBJ2-1	.	.	TRBV10-3	TGTGCCATCAGCGCACAGCCGAACAATGAGCAGTTCTTC	CAISAQPNNEQFF
14	TRBJ1-1	few	.	TRBV2	TGTGCCAGGGGGGCAGGGTATGTGAACACTGAAGCTTTCTTT	CARGAGYVNTEAFF
14	TRBJ2-1	.	.	TRBV11-3	TGTGCCAGCAGCCACCGGGACAATCAGGATGAGCAGTTCTTC	CASSHRDNQDEQFF